The sequence of this T cell receptor (beta chain) was determined in a study of identical twins. Study results and caveats: Out-of-frame beta chain sequences displayed weaker excess sharing between twins. Cross-sectional statistics underpinned the conclusions; the same donors were not followed. Models predicted less out-of-frame TCR alpha sharing in monozygotic twins than was found.

Per germline, CDR1 SEHNR and CDR2 FQNEAQ (reference sequence). The V and J ends lost 5 bases and 3 bases respectively, with 19 bases between them. The CDR3 contains 16 residues. A few counts support this clonotype. Its cognate antigen is unknown. TCRdb re-called the 5' RACE reads through MiXCR, storing one row per CDR3 protein. The table has around 530,000 distinct CDR3 sequences, 15% seen once. These data are also associated with another study on yellow fever vaccine responses in identical twins.

The chain carries TRBV7-9 and TRBJ1-2; D is perhaps TRBD1 (6 bases). The material sequenced was CD4+ T cells sorted from blood. The clonotype originates from a woman under 30 in good health. The CDR3, as DNA: TGTGCCAGCAGCCCCGTTGTGGGGGCCGGGGACTATGGCTACACCTTC. Translated, it gives CASSPVVGAGDYGYTF.